The rows below give T cell receptor beta chains drawn from one sample of a study of blood T cells in healthy people across ages. TCRdb re-called the 5' RACE reads with MiXCR, one entry per CDR3 protein. The sample lists 1.2 million to 1.5 million distinct CDR3 sequences, approximately 38% occurring once. The sample taken for sequencing was blood. The receptor set was obtained from a woman aged 18-35 years in good health. Each CDR3 is given with its conserved first and last residue. Each record gives: D gene, V gene, J gene, clone size, CDR3 DNA, CDR3 protein. The D gene is left open where the match is weak. Not all rows give a size; the values are once, few, many and, for expanded clones, a class.

>.|TRBV7-2|TRBJ2-1|.
TGTGCCAGCAGCTTAGCAGGGCTCGGCAGAGCAAGTGAGCAGTTCTTC
CASSLAGLGRASEQFF
>.|TRBV20-1|TRBJ2-1|.
TGCAGTGCTTACGGATTTCCGGGACCCGCCCGCAACTCCTACAATGAGCAGTTCTTC
CSAYGFPGPARNSYNEQFF
>TRBD1|TRBV5-4|TRBJ1-1|.
TGTGCCAGCAGCGCGGACAGGGGAACGATGAACACTGAAGCTTTCTTT
CASSADRGTMNTEAFF
>.|TRBV20-1|TRBJ1-4|.
TGCAGTATATATAATGAAAAACTGTTTTTT
CSIYNEKLFF
>TRBD1|TRBV12-3/TRBV12-4|TRBJ2-7|.
TGTGCCAGCAGTCCGGGACAGAGCTCCGAGCAGTACTTC
CASSPGQSSEQYF
>.|TRBV7-2|TRBJ1-5|few
TGTGCCAGCAGCTCTCGGGGTCGCCAGCATTTT
CASSSRGRQHF
>.|TRBV7-9|TRBJ1-4|.
TGTGCCAGCAGCAAACGGGACACAGAAAAACTGTTTTTT
CASSKRDTEKLFF
>.|TRBV6-5|TRBJ1-2|few
TGTGCCAGCAGTTACTCTGGTCGAGGCTACACCTTC
CASSYSGRGYTF
>.|TRBV13|TRBJ2-7|.
TGTGCCAGCAGCTTTTCCACCTCCTCCTACGAGCAGTACTTC
CASSFSTSSYEQYF
>.|TRBV29-1|TRBJ2-1|.
TGCAGCGTCCACACAGGGGGGGAGACCCAGTTCTTC
CSVHTGGETQFF
>.|TRBV12-3/TRBV12-4|TRBJ1-3|few
TGTGCCAGCACCCCCGGGGGGCTGGGAGGAAACACCATATATTTT
CASTPGGLGGNTIYF
>.|TRBV27|TRBJ2-1|.
TGTGCCAGCAGTTTAGCCGTAACCGGTGAGCAGTTCTTC
CASSLAVTGEQFF
>.|TRBV20-1|TRBJ2-1|.
TGCAGTGCTAGCACAGCGCTCCCGACTAATGAGCAGTTCTTC
CSASTALPTNEQFF
>TRBD2|TRBV7-9|TRBJ2-3|.
TGTGCCAGCACCGGTAGCGGGGACACAGATACGCAGTATTTT
CASTGSGDTDTQYF
>TRBD2|TRBV7-9|TRBJ2-1|.
TGTGCCAGCAGCTCACTAGCGGGGGGCTTCGATGAGCAGTTCTTC
CASSSLAGGFDEQFF
>.|TRBV20-1|TRBJ2-3|many
TGCAGTGCTAGGTTTGGGGACGGAGATACGCAGTATTTT
CSARFGDGDTQYF
>.|TRBV12-3/TRBV12-4|TRBJ1-4|.
TGTGCCAGCAGTCGTACGGAGGGGGGAGGTGAAAAACTGTTTTTT
CASSRTEGGGEKLFF
>TRBD1|TRBV29-1|TRBJ2-7|.
TGCAGCGGGGGGGGGACAGGGCTCTACGAGCAGTACTTC
CSGGGTGLYEQYF
>TRBD2|TRBV7-2|TRBJ2-7|.
TGTGCCAGCAGTCCGCCGGAGACTAGCAAAACCTACGAGCAGTACTTC
CASSPPETSKTYEQYF
>.|TRBV27|TRBJ1-4|few
TGTGCCAGCAGCCCCCAAGGGAATGAAAAACTGTTTTTT
CASSPQGNEKLFF
>TRBD1|TRBV6-6|TRBJ2-1|few
TGTGCCAGCAGTGAGGGGGCAGGGCGGAATTACAATGAGCAGTTCTTC
CASSEGAGRNYNEQFF
>TRBD2|TRBV6-1|TRBJ2-7|many
TGTGCCAGCAGTGGAGCGGGGTCCTACGAGCAGTACTTC
CASSGAGSYEQYF
>TRBD1|TRBV10-3|TRBJ2-1|few
TGTGCCATCAGACAGGGGGCCGGCAATGAGCAGTTCTTC
CAIRQGAGNEQFF